This T cell receptor (beta chain) stems from a study of blood T cell repertoires in COVID-19 (TCRdb year 2020). A note on the overall study: Samples covering the acute and convalescent phases of COVID-19 were provided by collaborators in the United States, Italy and Spain. The material from the prospective study consisted of cDNA or gDNA derived from T cells, B-cell-depleted T cells, or PBMCs. Subjects who had been exposed to COVID-19, were actively infected with it, or had recovered from it provided the deeply sampled blood TCRbeta repertoires that made up the dataset. A freely available public database, intended as a resource for researchers studying the immune response to SARS-CoV-2, is where the repertoires were released. Samples were obtained from the ongoing ImmuneRACE study (first 160 participants) and from about 1,300 subjects provided by 6 global collaborators. A de-identified subject ID, COVID-19 status, age in years and sex were almost always included in the sample metadata. HLA class I and class II types, where available, came from metadata supplied by the sample provider rather than from assay-based typing. Results and caveats for the whole study, not just this receptor: How much clinical and demographic metadata was included differed by source and by participant, and the metadata was provided uncurated.

About this clone: Its target antigen remains unknown. Per-nucleotide qualities are absent, and no much larger clonotype sits a single base away.

Whole blood was collected in K2EDTA tubes by collaborating institutions according to the institutions' own protocols. For TCRbeta analysis, collaborator samples were shipped as frozen whole blood, as isolated PBMCs, or as DNA extracted from either sample type. TCRbeta CDR3 regions were amplified from genomic DNA by means of the immunoSEQ Assay, a bias-controlled multiplex PCR. The authors processed their data as follows. The number of nucleated cells in each sample was estimated by amplification of reference gene primers within the assay. Sequence reads were collapsed and filtered to measure the absolute abundance of every unique TCRbeta CDR3 rearrangement. For each sample, productive Simpson clonality was calculated as the square root of Simpson's diversity index across productive rearrangements. The table comes from immuneACCESS by way of TCRdb, which keeps in-frame sequences with V and J called. Part of the clones is missing from these tables; in studies checked, under half for an unresolved V gene and the rest for unknown reasons. V, J and clone size are taken as reported in that table, and D and trimming were inferred from the DNA itself. The sample profile shows 150,000 to 200,000 clones; approximately 82% of them were found once. 10% of the sample goes to the ten largest clones.

The germline V gene gives CDR1 as SQVTM and CDR2 as ANQGSEA. Inclusive of the bounding cysteine and phenylalanine, the CDR3 is 14 residues long. Only the CDR3 region is kept as DNA, spanning 42 bases read in frame from base 1. Compared with germline, V lacks 7 bases and J lacks 2 bases; bases without a gene match: 7. The chain links TRBV29-1 with TRBJ2-7; TRBD1 lines up with 11 middle nucleotides. The sequence was obtained from a woman over 75 with active or convalescent COVID-19. The sample was peripheral blood. The nucleotide sequence reads TGCAGCGCGGGCGGGGGACAGGGGGCCTACGAGCAGTACTTC. Its protein reads: CSAGGGQGAYEQYF.